The 9 T cell receptor beta chains presented below share a single source sample, sequenced in a study of siplizumab effects on memory and regulatory T cells. The data were produced by immunoSEQ multiplex PCR, yet TCRdb's version contains in-frame clones alone and is incomplete. The repertoire holds roughly 100,000 clones, with about 93% as singletons. The specimen sequenced was CD4+ T cells sorted from blood. The receptors shown here come from a human donor in good health.

This clone was seen a single time. The chain carries TRBV13 and TRBJ1-2, with D possibly matching TRBD1 (6 bases). In germline, CDR1 is PRHDT, CDR2 FYEKMQ (reference sequence). The CDR3 covers 15 residues. Trimming removed 3 bases from V and 4 bases from J, with 15 bases in between. CDR3 region: CASSFNQGFSYGYTF. The CDR3, as DNA: TGTGCCAGCAGCTTTAATCAGGGGTTTTCCTATGGCTACACCTTC.

J is TRBJ2-5 and V is TRBV5-1; 8 bases map to TRBD1. CDR1 and CDR2 (germline): SGHRS, YFSETQ. V lost 3 bases to trimming and J lost 4 bases; unmatched junction nucleotides: 5. This CDR3 region has 14 residues. In DNA form, the CDR3 reads TGCGCCAGCAGCTCAGGCGGACAGGGAGAGACCCAGTACTTC. This sequence encodes CASSSGGQGETQYF.

This sequence joins TRBV9 and TRBJ2-1, with 15 bases aligning to TRBD2. V trimming: 2 bases; J trimming: 2 bases; junction bases outside the gene matches: 5. The CDR3 covers 18 residues. Germline V CDR1 and CDR2: SGDLS, YYNGEE. CDR3 residues: CASSVGLAGGRPYNEQFF. CDR3 bases: TGTGCCAGCAGCGTGGGACTAGCGGGGGGACGACCCTACAATGAGCAGTTCTTC.

V is TRBV5-8 and J is TRBJ1-1; unclear D gene. The V gene's germline CDR1 is SGHTS and CDR2 YDEGEE. CDR3 size: 12 residues. V lost 4 bases to trimming and J lost 11 bases, with 15 bases between them. Here the CDR3 reads CASSRLHVRAFF. As DNA, the CDR3 is TGTGCCAGCAGCCGTCTACACGTCAGGGCTTTCTTT.

The gene calls are TRBV20-1 and TRBJ1-2, with D unresolved. The CDR3 is 11 residues long. V gave up 3 bases and J gave up 6 bases, with 8 bases separating them. Germline V gives CDR1 DFQATT, CDR2 SNEGSKA (reference sequence). CDR3 bases: TGCAGTGCTAGGGGCTGGAATGGCTACACCTTC. Its translation is CSARGWNGYTF.

The V gene is TRBV19, the J gene TRBJ2-2; maybe TRBD1 (6 bases). V was shortened by 5 bases and J by 5 bases, with 12 bases between the two germline ends. This CDR3 is built from 14 residues. CDR1 is LNHDA and CDR2 is SQIVND in the germline V gene (reference sequence). The DNA for the CDR3 is TGTGCCAGTAGTTATACAGGGCATACCGGGGAGCTGTTTTTT. Translation gives CASSYTGHTGELFF.

This chain links TRBV13 with TRBJ1-1; D is unclear. Germline values: CDR1 PRHDT, CDR2 FYEKMQ (reference sequence). CDR3 length equals 13 residues. V was clipped by 5 bases and J by 6 bases, with 13 bases between them. The CDR3 nucleotides are TGTGCCAGCAGCCGCACCCTAGTCGCTGAAGCTTTCTTT. Protein sequence: CASSRTLVAEAFF.

V usage is TRBV27 and J usage is TRBJ1-5; TRBD1 matches at 8 bases. The CDR3 is 15 residues long. The J segment lost 3 bases and the V segment lost 2 bases, leaving 3 bases of the junction unmatched. Germline CDR1 is MNHEY and CDR2 is SMNVEV (reference sequence). CDR3 DNA sequence: TGTGCCAGCAGTTTAGGGACAGGCCTCAATCAGCCCCAGCATTTT. Translation: CASSLGTGLNQPQHF.

This clone is deemed medium-sized. CDR3 residues: CSALNEKLFF. CDR3 nucleotide sequence: TGCAGTGCTTTAAACGAAAAACTGTTTTTT. This chain links TRBV20-1 with TRBJ1-4; D is ambiguous. The CDR3 is made up of 10 amino acids. Germline CDR1 reads DFQATT; CDR2 reads SNEGSKA (reference sequence). Trimming shortened V by 5 bases and J by 8 bases, and 6 bases separated the two germline ends.